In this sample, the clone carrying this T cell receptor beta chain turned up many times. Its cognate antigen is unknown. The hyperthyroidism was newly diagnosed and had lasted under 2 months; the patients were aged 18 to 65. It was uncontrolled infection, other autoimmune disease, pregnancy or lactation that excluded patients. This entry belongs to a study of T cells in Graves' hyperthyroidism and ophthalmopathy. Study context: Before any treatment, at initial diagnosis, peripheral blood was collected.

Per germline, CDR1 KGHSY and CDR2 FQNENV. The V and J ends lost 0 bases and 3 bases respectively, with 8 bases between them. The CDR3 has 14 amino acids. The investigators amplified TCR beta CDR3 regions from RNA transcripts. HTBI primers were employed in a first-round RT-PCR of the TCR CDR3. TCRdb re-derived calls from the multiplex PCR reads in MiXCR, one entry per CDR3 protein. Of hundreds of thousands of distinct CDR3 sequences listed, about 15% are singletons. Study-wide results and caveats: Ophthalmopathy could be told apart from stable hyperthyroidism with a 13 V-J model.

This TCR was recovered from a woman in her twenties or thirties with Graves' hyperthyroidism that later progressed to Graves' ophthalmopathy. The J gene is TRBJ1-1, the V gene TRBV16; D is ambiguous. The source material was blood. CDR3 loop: CASSQSNGDTEAFF. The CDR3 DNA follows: TGTGCCAGCAGCCAATCAAACGGGGACACTGAAGCTTTCTTT.